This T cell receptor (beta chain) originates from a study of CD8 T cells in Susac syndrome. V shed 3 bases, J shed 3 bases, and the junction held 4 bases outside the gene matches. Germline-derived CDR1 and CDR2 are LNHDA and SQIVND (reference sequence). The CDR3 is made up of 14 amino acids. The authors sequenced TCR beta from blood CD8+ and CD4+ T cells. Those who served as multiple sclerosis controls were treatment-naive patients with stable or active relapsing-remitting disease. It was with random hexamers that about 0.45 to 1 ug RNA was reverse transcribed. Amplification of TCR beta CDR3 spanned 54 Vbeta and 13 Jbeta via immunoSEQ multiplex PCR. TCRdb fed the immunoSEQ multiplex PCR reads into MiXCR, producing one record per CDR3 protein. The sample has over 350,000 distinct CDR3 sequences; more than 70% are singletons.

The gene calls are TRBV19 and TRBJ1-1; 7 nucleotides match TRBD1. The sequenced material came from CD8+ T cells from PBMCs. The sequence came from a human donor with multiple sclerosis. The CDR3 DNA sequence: TGTGCCAGTAGTATGATGGGACAGTACACTGAAGCTTTCTTT. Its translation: CASSMMGQYTEAFF.